The clone carrying this T cell receptor beta chain was counted ten times or more. No antigen is known for it. The sample is drawn from a study of CD8 T cells in ankylosing spondylitis. Study findings and constraints: Disease-linked clones were reportedly significantly enriched in matched ankylosing spondylitis synovial fluid.

The germline CDR1 and CDR2 sequences are MNHNS and SASEGT. This CDR3 is 14 amino acids long. With 8 bases removed from V and 0 bases from J, the gap between germline ends came to 10 bases. From the 5' RACE reads, TCRdb called clonotypes with MiXCR, one entry per CDR3 protein. The repertoire includes about 320,000 distinct CDR3 sequences, about 9.9% of them detected once, and 9.1% sits in the top ten. The receptor comes from a female donor with ankylosing spondylitis or in good health (not recorded which). The specimen was blood, either unsorted or a sorted T cell fraction (not recorded which). The chain couples TRBV6-1 to TRBJ1-4, with D unclear. CDR3 sequence reads: CASARYSTNEKLFF. In DNA form, the CDR3 reads TGTGCCAGCGCCAGGTACTCAACTAATGAAAAACTGTTTTTT.